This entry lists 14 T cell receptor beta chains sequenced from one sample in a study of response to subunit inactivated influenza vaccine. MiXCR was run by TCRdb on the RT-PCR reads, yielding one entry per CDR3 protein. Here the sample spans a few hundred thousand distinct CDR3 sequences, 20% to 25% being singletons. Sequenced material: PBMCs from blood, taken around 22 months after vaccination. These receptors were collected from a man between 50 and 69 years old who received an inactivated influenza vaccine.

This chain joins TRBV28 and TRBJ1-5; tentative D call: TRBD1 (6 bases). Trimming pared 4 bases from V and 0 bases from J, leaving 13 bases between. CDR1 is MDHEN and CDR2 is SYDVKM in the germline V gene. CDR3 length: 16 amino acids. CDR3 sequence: CASSYGTPYSNQPQHF. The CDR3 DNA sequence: TGTGCCAGCAGTTATGGGACACCTTATAGCAATCAGCCCCAGCATTTT.

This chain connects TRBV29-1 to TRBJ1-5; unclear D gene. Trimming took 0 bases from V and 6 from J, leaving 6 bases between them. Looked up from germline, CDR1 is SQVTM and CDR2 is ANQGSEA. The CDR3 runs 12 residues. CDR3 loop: CSVEDPGQPQHF. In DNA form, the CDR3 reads TGCAGCGTTGAAGATCCGGGTCAGCCCCAGCATTTT.

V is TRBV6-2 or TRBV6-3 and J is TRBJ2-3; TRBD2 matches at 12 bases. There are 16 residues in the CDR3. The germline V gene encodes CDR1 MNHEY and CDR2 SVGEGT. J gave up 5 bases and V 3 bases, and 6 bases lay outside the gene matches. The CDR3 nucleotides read TGTGCCAGCAGTTATCGACTAGCGGGAGTGAAAGATACGCAGTATTTT. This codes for CASSYRLAGVKDTQYF.

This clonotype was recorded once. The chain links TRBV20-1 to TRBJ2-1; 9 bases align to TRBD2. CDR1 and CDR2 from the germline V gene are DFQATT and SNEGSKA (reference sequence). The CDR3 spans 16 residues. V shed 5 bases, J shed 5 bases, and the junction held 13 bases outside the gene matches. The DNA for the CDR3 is TGCAGTGCTCCCCGGTCGGGAGCGGGGGGCAACAATGAGCAGTTCTTC. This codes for CSAPRSGAGGNNEQFF.

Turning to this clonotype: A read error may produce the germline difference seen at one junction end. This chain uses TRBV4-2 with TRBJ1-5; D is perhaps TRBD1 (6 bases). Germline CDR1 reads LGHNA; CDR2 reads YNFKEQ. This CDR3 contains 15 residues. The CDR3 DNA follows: TGTGCCAGAAGCCAAGATCAGGGGATCCATCAGCCCCAGCATTTT. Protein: CARSQDQGIHQPQHF.

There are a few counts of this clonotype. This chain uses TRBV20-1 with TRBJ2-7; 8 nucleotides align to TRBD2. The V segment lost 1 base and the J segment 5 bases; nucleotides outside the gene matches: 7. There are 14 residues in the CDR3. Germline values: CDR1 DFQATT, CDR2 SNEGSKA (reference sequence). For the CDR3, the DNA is TGCAGTGCTAGAGCCGGGACTAGTTGGAACGAGCAGTACTTC. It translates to CSARAGTSWNEQYF.

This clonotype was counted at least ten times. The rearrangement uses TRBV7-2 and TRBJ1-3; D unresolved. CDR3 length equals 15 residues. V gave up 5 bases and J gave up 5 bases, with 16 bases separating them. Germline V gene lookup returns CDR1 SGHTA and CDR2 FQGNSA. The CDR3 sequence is CASSPSGRARNTIYF. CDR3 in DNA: TGTGCCAGCAGCCCATCGGGGAGAGCCAGAAACACCATATATTTT.

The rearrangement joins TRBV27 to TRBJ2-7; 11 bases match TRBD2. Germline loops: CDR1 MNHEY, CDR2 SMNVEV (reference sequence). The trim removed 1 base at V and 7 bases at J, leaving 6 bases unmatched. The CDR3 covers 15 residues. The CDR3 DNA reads TGTGCCAGCAGTTTATTACTAGCGGGAGTGTCGGAGCAGTACTTC. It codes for CASSLLLAGVSEQYF.

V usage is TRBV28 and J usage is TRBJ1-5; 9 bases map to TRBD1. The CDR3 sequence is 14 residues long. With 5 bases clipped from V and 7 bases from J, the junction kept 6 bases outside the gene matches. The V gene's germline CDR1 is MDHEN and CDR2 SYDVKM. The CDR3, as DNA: TGTGCCAGCAGTATTACAGGGGGCGTGCAGCCCCAGCATTTT. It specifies CASSITGGVQPQHF. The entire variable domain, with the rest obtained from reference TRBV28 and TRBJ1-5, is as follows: DVKVTQSSRYLVKRTGEKVFLECVQDMDHENMFWYRQDPGLGLRLIYFSYDVKMKEKGDIPEGYSVSREKKERFSLILESASTNQTSMYLCASSITGGVQPQHFGDGTRLSIL.

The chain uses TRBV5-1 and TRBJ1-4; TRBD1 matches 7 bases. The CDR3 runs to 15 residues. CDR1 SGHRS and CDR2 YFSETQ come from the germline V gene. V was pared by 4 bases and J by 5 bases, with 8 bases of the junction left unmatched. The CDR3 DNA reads TGCGCCAGCAGCCTTCACGGACAGGCCAATGAAAAACTGTTTTTT. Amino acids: CASSLHGQANEKLFF.

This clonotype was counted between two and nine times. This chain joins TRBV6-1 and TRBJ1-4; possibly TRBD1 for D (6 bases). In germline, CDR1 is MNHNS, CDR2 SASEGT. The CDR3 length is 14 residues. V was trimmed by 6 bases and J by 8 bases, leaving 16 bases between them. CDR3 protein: CASSLSGVGEKLFF. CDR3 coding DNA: TGTGCCAGCAGCCTCTCAGGGGTAGGAGAAAAACTGTTTTTT.

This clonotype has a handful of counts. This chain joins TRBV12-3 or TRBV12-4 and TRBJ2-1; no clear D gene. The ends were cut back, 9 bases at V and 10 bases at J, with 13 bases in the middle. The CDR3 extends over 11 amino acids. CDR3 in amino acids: CARAGDREQFF. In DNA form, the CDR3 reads TGTGCCAGAGCTGGAGACCGCGAGCAGTTCTTC.

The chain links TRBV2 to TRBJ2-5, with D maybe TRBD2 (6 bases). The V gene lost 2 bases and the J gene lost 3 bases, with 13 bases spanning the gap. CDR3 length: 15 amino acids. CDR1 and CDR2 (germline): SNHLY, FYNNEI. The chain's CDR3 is CASSESGGTEETQYF. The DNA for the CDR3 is TGTGCCAGCAGTGAATCCGGGGGTACTGAAGAGACCCAGTACTTC.

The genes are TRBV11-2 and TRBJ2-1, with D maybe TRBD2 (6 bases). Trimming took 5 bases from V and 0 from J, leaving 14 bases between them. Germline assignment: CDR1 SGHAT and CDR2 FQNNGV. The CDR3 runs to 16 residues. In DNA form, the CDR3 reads TGTGCCAGCAGCCGTAGCGGAGGGAGCTCCTACAATGAGCAGTTCTTC. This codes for CASSRSGGSSYNEQFF.